This TCR beta chain stems from a study of prognosis after radiotherapy for stage I lung cancer. Study overall: Medically, all non-small cell lung cancer patients were deemed inoperable.

Trimming shortened V by 5 bases and J by 1 base, and 14 bases separated the two germline ends. Germline values: CDR1 MNHEY, CDR2 SMNVEV (reference sequence). CDR3 length equals 15 residues. The authors amplified TCR beta CDR3 from genomic DNA using two-round multiplex PCR. Primers specific to each TRBV and TRBJ gene were used in first-round PCR. Each CDR3 protein gets one entry after TCRdb re-called the multiplex PCR reads with MiXCR. The sample contains roughly 25,000 distinct CDR3 sequences, 35% to 40% of which appear only once. The starting material was PBMCs, obtained before or after stereotactic body radiation therapy (not recorded which). This receptor was identified in a donor over 45 with non-small cell lung cancer. V and J are TRBV27 and TRBJ2-5, with a tentative D call TRBD1 (6 bases). The CDR3 loop reads CASSPYTGFQETQYF. CDR3 DNA: TGTGCCAGCAGTCCCTATACAGGGTTCCAAGAGACCCAGTACTTC.